One sample yielded the 21 T cell receptor beta chains listed below, sequenced in a study of graft-versus-host responses after intestinal transplantation. Repertoires were generated with immunoSEQ multiplex PCR, while TCRdb's copy carries only in-frame clones and drops some. This sample has about 110,000 clones, with roughly 87% found just once. For these TCRs, the target antigens are not known. Here the sequenced sample was unstimulated CD4+ T cells sorted from spleen or lymph node cells, taken before transplant. The receptors come from a human donor who was the organ donor for an intestinal transplant.

The chain combines TRBV6-5 with TRBJ2-3, with D perhaps matching TRBD2 (6 bases). Trimming left V 6 bases short and J 6 bases short, with 13 bases between. Germline V CDR1 and CDR2: MNHEY, SVGAGI. There are 13 residues in the CDR3. The CDR3 DNA follows: TGTGCCAGCAGGGGAGGAAGGGCGGATACGCAGTATTTT. It specifies CASRGGRADTQYF.

V gene TRBV4-1 combines with J gene TRBJ1-4; the match to TRBD1 covers 9 bases. CDR3 size: 16 residues. V shed 1 base, J shed 8 bases, and the junction held 8 bases outside the gene matches. Per germline, CDR1 MGHRA and CDR2 YSYEKL. For the CDR3, the DNA is TGCGCCAGCAGCCAAGCCGAGGGACAGGGTCGGGAAAAACTGTTTTTT. This codes for CASSQAEGQGREKLFF.

This rearrangement joins TRBV7-9 to TRBJ1-5, with a possible D match to TRBD1 (6 bases). Per germline, CDR1 SEHNR and CDR2 FQNEAQ (reference sequence). The ends were cut back, 5 bases at V and 5 bases at J, with 10 bases in the middle. The length of the CDR3 is 13 residues. The CDR3 loop is CASSLGGDQPQHF. The CDR3 DNA is TGTGCCAGCAGCCTAGGGGGGGATCAGCCCCAGCATTTT.

The chain joins TRBV5-4 to TRBJ2-3; tentative D call: TRBD1 (6 bases). The V end was cut by 4 bases, the J end by 2 bases, with 8 bases between. CDR3 length: 13 amino acids. Germline lookup yields CDR1 SGHNT and CDR2 YYREEE (reference sequence). CDR3 residues: CASSGGVTDTQYF. DNA for the CDR3: TGTGCCAGCAGCGGGGGCGTCACAGATACGCAGTATTTT.

With respect to this clone: The same CDR3 arises from other DNA sequences in this sample as well. This chain uses TRBV18 with TRBJ1-2; D not certain. The germline CDR1 and CDR2 sequences are KGHSH and LQKENI. CDR3 size: 13 residues. V was shortened by 0 bases and J by 2 bases, with 4 bases between the two germline ends. CDR3 in DNA: TGTGCCAGCTCACCACCGGGAAACTATGGCTACACCTTC. Its protein is CASSPPGNYGYTF.

The rearrangement links TRBV6-6 to TRBJ1-1; D uncertain. V lost 8 bases, J lost 1 base, and 5 bases lay in between. Germline V gives CDR1 MNHNY, CDR2 SVGAGI (reference sequence). CDR3 length: 11 residues. Here the CDR3 DNA reads TGTGCCAGCTTTCAGAACACTGAAGCTTTCTTT. Translation gives CASFQNTEAFF.

In this sample, this clone turned up once. V is TRBV2 and J is TRBJ2-7; the D is unclear. V was shortened by 3 bases and J by 2 bases, with 11 bases between the two germline ends. Per the germline V gene, CDR1 is SNHLY and CDR2 is FYNNEI. The CDR3 has 14 amino acids. The DNA of the CDR3 is TGTGCCAGCAGTGATAGTGACTTACCCTACGAGCAGTACTTC. Residues: CASSDSDLPYEQYF.

This clone was observed a single time. The genes are TRBV9 and TRBJ2-3; 8 nucleotides line up with TRBD2. The germline V gene encodes CDR1 SGDLS and CDR2 YYNGEE. The CDR3 sequence is 15 residues long. J lost 3 bases, V lost 7 bases, and 10 bases had no gene match. The CDR3 is CASRGVGGGTDTQYF. In DNA, the CDR3 is TGTGCCAGCCGCGGCGTCGGGGGGGGGACAGATACGCAGTATTTT.

This chain joins TRBV6-1 and TRBJ1-1; the D gene is possibly TRBD1 (5 bases). Germline lookup yields CDR1 MNHNS and CDR2 SASEGT. V lost 5 bases and J 2 bases, leaving 9 bases between the germline ends. The CDR3 spans 13 residues. Here the CDR3 DNA reads TGTGCCAGCAGTTATCGGGGCAACACTGAAGCTTTCTTT. This gives the protein CASSYRGNTEAFF.

The count of this clone is one. CDR3 sequence: CASSHKASGGTWELFF. As DNA, the CDR3 is TGTGCCAGCAGCCACAAAGCTAGCGGGGGGACGTGGGAGCTGTTTTTT. The V and J genes are TRBV7-2 and TRBJ2-2, with 11 bases identical to TRBD2. The length of the CDR3 is 16 residues. The V and J ends lost 5 bases and 9 bases, in that order; junction bases with no gene match: 11. Germline V gene lookup returns CDR1 SGHTA and CDR2 FQGNSA.

In this sample, this clone turned up once. This rearrangement joins TRBV5-1 to TRBJ1-2; tentative D call: TRBD1 (5 bases). In germline, CDR1 is SGHRS, CDR2 YFSETQ. Trimming shortened V by 7 bases and J by 5 bases, and 9 bases separated the two germline ends. This CDR3 spans 11 amino acids. The DNA of the CDR3 is TGCGCCAGCGGGGACTCATATGGCTACACCTTC. It is translated as CASGDSYGYTF.

CDR3: CASSLSLGETQYF. CDR3 nucleotides: TGTGCCAGCAGTTTATCCCTGGGTGAGACCCAGTACTTC. The V and J genes are TRBV27 and TRBJ2-5; no clear D. Trimming pared 0 bases from V and 5 bases from J, leaving 7 bases between. CDR3 length equals 13 residues. Looked up from germline, CDR1 is MNHEY and CDR2 is SMNVEV (reference sequence).

This chain uses TRBV11-2 with TRBJ1-3; no clear D. Germline CDR1 is SGHAT and CDR2 is FQNNGV. CDR3 length: 16 amino acids. Between the trimmed V and J ends, which lost 1 base and 0 bases, there was a span of 10 bases. The CDR3 sequence is CASSLAAANSGNTIYF. DNA of the CDR3: TGTGCCAGCAGCTTAGCGGCAGCGAACTCTGGAAACACCATATATTTT.

The chain has TRBV28 and TRBJ1-6; D remains ambiguous. The germline V gene has CDR1 MDHEN and CDR2 SYDVKM. V gave up 3 bases and J gave up 6 bases, with 15 bases separating them. This CDR3 has 16 residues. The chain's CDR3 is CASSFDGDGVNSPLHF. The CDR3 region has the DNA TGTGCCAGCAGTTTCGACGGAGACGGAGTTAATTCACCCCTCCACTTT.

A remark on this clone: The junction departs from germline at one end; a sequencing error may be responsible. V gene TRBV5-1 combines with J gene TRBJ2-3, with D possibly matching TRBD1 (5 bases). The CDR3 contains 12 residues. Germline V lookup: CDR1 SGHRS, CDR2 YFSETQ. The CDR3: CASNLRREKQYF. CDR3 sequence (DNA): TGCGCCAGCAACTTGCGCAGGGAAAAGCAGTATTTT.

This clone was recorded only once. This rearrangement joins TRBV7-6 to TRBJ1-1; D call uncertain. Germline V CDR1 and CDR2: SGHVS, FNYEAQ. Trimming stripped 1 base from V and 0 bases from J, with 9 bases between. The CDR3 has 15 residues. CDR3 in DNA: TGTGCCAGCAGCTTAGGGTCAGGTATGAACACTGAAGCTTTCTTT. This encodes CASSLGSGMNTEAFF.

As concerns this clone: In the same sample, other DNA sequences code for this CDR3. V and J are TRBV23-1 and TRBJ2-7; 9 bases line up with TRBD1. TRBV23-1 belongs to the ORF category, with a function that is uncertain. The CDR3 has 17 amino acids. The J segment lost 3 bases and the V segment lost 0 bases, leaving 9 bases of the junction unmatched. CDR3 residues: CASSQSGTGKGGYEQYF. CDR3 DNA sequence: TGCGCCAGCAGTCAATCTGGGACAGGGAAGGGGGGCTACGAGCAGTACTTC.

The CDR3 coding sequence is TGTGCCAGCAGTTCGCCCGGGACTAAACGCACAGATACGCAGTATTTT. This encodes CASSSPGTKRTDTQYF. J is TRBJ2-3 and V is TRBV27; 7 nucleotides agree with TRBD2. V lost 4 bases to trimming and J lost 1 base; unmatched junction nucleotides: 8. Germline loops: CDR1 MNHEY, CDR2 SMNVEV (reference sequence). This CDR3 has 16 amino acids.

The chain recombines TRBV7-8 with TRBJ2-2; the D gene is possibly TRBD1 (7 bases). The CDR3 runs 18 residues. CDR1 SGHVS and CDR2 FQNEAQ come from the germline V gene. V shed 5 bases and J shed 9 bases, with 28 bases lying between them. CDR3 region: CASSPYPPGGLIIRELFF. The CDR3 bases are TGTGCCAGCAGCCCCTATCCCCCAGGGGGACTTATAATCCGGGAGCTGTTTTTT. The full variable domain, with the rest looked up from reference TRBV7-8 and TRBJ2-2, is GAGVSQSPRYKVAKRGQDVALRCDPISGHVSLFWYQQALGQGPEFLTYFQNEAQLDKSGLPSDRFFAERPEGSVSTLKIQRTQQEDSAVYLCASSPYPPGGLIIRELFFGEGSRLTVL.

This clone was counted once. The J gene is TRBJ1-1, the V gene TRBV6-5, with a possible D match to TRBD1 (6 bases). This CDR3 contains 13 residues. Per the germline V gene, CDR1 is MNHEY and CDR2 is SVGAGI. The V end was cut by 6 bases, the J end by 1 base, with 9 bases between. The chain's CDR3 is CASRTGQNTEAFF. CDR3 bases: TGTGCCAGCAGAACGGGACAGAACACTGAAGCTTTCTTT.

The chain uses TRBV5-1 and TRBJ1-3, with D unresolved. The CDR3 has 14 amino acids. Deletions cut 0 bases from V and 2 bases from J, with 6 bases between. Germline CDR1 and CDR2: SGHRS and YFSETQ. The CDR3: CASSLGATGNTIYF. The CDR3 coding sequence is TGCGCCAGCAGCTTGGGGGCCACTGGAAACACCATATATTTT.